These 5 T cell receptor beta chains came from one sample sequenced in a study of T cells in Graves' hyperthyroidism and ophthalmopathy. TCR beta CDR3 region amplification was performed from RNA transcripts. Researchers ran a first-round RT-PCR on the TCR CDR3 using the HTBI primer set. TCRdb called the multiplex PCR reads again in MiXCR, with one record for every CDR3 protein. Of about 480,000 distinct CDR3 sequences listed, roughly 24% are singletons. The sequenced material came from blood. All receptors come from a woman younger than 45 with Graves' ophthalmopathy.

This clonotype was counted many times. The chain combines TRBV4-1 with TRBJ2-5; TRBD2 aligns across 10 bases. Per germline, CDR1 MGHRA and CDR2 YSYEKL. Germline trimming cut 0 bases from V and 4 bases from J; bases unmatched to any gene: 23. The CDR3 is 22 amino acids. CDR3 DNA: TGCGCCAGCAGCCAAGATGCGGGGTTCGGGCAGCGGGGGGGCCTCGGTTTAGAGACCCAGTACTTC. Amino acids: CASSQDAGFGQRGGLGLETQYF.

V usage is TRBV28 and J usage is TRBJ2-7; no reliable D call. Germline V gene data show CDR1 as MDHEN and CDR2 as SYDVKM. V dropped 5 bases and J dropped 3 bases, with 11 bases sitting between them. The CDR3 length is 13 residues. The CDR3 DNA sequence: TGTGCCAGCAGTATCCTGGACGGCTACGAGCAGTACTTC. Its translation is CASSILDGYEQYF. The whole variable domain, remainder taken from reference TRBV28 and TRBJ2-7, is DVKVTQSSRYLVKRTGEKVFLECVQDMDHENMFWYRQDPGLGLRLIYFSYDVKMKEKGDIPEGYSVSREKKERFSLILESASTNQTSMYLCASSILDGYEQYFGPGTRLTVT.

The sample holds a few counts of this clonotype. The chain joins TRBV4-1 to TRBJ2-5, with no clear D. This CDR3 region has 15 residues. Germline CDR1 is MGHRA and CDR2 is YSYEKL. V was trimmed by 4 bases and J by 5 bases, leaving 17 bases between them. The CDR3 DNA is TGCGCCAGCAGCCCGCCGTTGAAGGGTGAGGAGACCCAGTACTTC. Translated, it gives CASSPPLKGEETQYF.

This clonotype was detected a few times. CDR3 protein: CASIPAWGTEAFF. CDR3 nucleotides: TGTGCCAGCATTCCCGCGTGGGGGACTGAAGCTTTCTTT. The rearrangement uses TRBV28 and TRBJ1-1, with D possibly TRBD1 on 5 matching bases. The CDR3 contains 13 residues. CDR1 and CDR2 from the germline V gene are MDHEN and SYDVKM. V was shortened by 7 bases and J by 5 bases, with 14 bases between the two germline ends.

This clonotype showed up many times. The chain is built from TRBV7-2 and TRBJ1-5; D is undetermined. Germline CDR1 SGHTA, CDR2 FQGNSA. The CDR3 runs 14 residues. V lost 5 bases to trimming and J lost 2 bases, with 10 bases between them. This CDR3 is CASSPRRGNQPQHF. CDR3 bases: TGTGCCAGCAGCCCCCGACGGGGCAATCAGCCCCAGCATTTT.